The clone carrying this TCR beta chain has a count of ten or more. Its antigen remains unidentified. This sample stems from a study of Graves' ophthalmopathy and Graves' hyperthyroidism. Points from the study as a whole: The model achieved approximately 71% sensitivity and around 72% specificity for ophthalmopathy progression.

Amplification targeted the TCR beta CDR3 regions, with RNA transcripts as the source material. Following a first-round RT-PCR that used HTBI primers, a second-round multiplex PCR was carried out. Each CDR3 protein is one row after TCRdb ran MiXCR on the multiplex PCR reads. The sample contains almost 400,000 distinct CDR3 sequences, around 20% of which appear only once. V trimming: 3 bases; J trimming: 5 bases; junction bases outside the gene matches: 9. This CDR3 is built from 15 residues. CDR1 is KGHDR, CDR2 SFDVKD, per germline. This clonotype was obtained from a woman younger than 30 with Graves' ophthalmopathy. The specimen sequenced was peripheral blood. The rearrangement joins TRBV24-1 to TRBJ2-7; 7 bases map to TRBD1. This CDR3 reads CATSDNKGAGDEQYF. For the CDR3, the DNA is TGTGCCACCAGTGATAACAAGGGGGCAGGAGACGAGCAGTACTTC.